The present entry profiles one T cell receptor (beta chain) with its context. Its specificity is unknown. This CDR3 is 15 amino acids long. Trimming removed 4 bases at V and 0 bases at J, with 12 bases between. Germline-derived CDR1 and CDR2 are LGHNA and YNFKEQ. This entry is derived from a study of cytomegalovirus exposure and HLA in healthy donors. This PCR relied on a set of 60 Vbeta primers and 13 Jbeta primers. Produced via immunoSEQ multiplex PCR; TCRdb's table is partial and in-frame only. The table has fewer than 100,000 clones, under 9% seen once. Overall study results and limits: Among TCR sequences, most were rare, though some public TCRs appeared in many donors. Excluded: some indistinguishable V segments such as TRBV6-2 and TRBV6-3.

The sequenced sample consisted of PBMCs. The receptor comes from a man aged 50-60 years in good health and CMV-seronegative. The chain links TRBV4-2 to TRBJ1-1, with D possibly being TRBD1 (5 bases). CDR3 DNA sequence: TGTGCCAGCAGCCTAATTCCAGGGTTGAACACTGAAGCTTTCTTT. Its protein product is CASSLIPGLNTEAFF.